The 31 T cell receptor beta chains below were found in one sample sequenced in a study of blood T cell repertoires in COVID-19. This table comes from immunoSEQ multiplex PCR, and its TCRdb copy is limited to in-frame clones, with some not included. Among a few hundred thousand clones listed, 90% were seen once. Material: PBMCs or T cells enriched from blood (not recorded which). The receptor source for this set is a man in his thirties or forties who had been exposed to COVID-19.

The chain carries TRBV30 and TRBJ1-3; D is possibly TRBD1 (6 bases). The germline V gene has CDR1 GTSNPN and CDR2 SVGIG (reference sequence). V lost 4 bases and J 0 bases, leaving 16 bases between the germline ends. The length of the CDR3 is 16 residues. CDR3 bases: TGTGCCTGGACCCCGGACAGAACTCACTCTGGAAACACCATATATTTT. Its protein is CAWTPDRTHSGNTIYF. The entire variable domain, with the rest obtained from reference TRBV30 and TRBJ1-3, is as follows: SQTIHQWPATLVQPVGSPLSLECTVEGTSNPNLYWYRQAAGRGLQLLFYSVGIGQISSEVPQNLSASRPQDRQFILSSKKLLLSDSGFYLCAWTPDRTHSGNTIYFGEGSWLTVV.

This chain links TRBV5-1 with TRBJ2-1; no firm D call. The CDR3 contains 10 residues. V shed 7 bases and J shed 8 bases, with 7 bases lying between them. Per germline, CDR1 SGHRS and CDR2 YFSETQ. DNA of the CDR3: TGCGCCAGCGGCAACCATGAGCAGTTCTTC. Translated: CASGNHEQFF.

V usage is TRBV5-1 and J usage is TRBJ1-3; 9 bases are shared with TRBD1. Germline values: CDR1 SGHRS, CDR2 YFSETQ. The CDR3 covers 17 residues. V shed 4 bases and J 2 bases; nucleotides not matched to a gene: 10. CDR3 region: CASSRWTGESTGNTIYF. DNA for the CDR3: TGCGCCAGCAGCCGCTGGACAGGGGAGTCTACTGGAAACACCATATATTTT.

The CDR3 here is CASSTGQNYEQYF. In DNA, the CDR3 is TGCGCCAGCAGTACGGGACAGAACTACGAGCAGTACTTC. The J gene is TRBJ2-7, the V gene TRBV5-1; 7 nucleotides agree with TRBD1. Germline lookup yields CDR1 SGHRS and CDR2 YFSETQ. The CDR3 extends over 13 amino acids. V lost 5 bases, J lost 3 bases, and 5 bases stayed unmatched.

J is TRBJ2-5 and V is TRBV19; TRBD1 is a possible D gene (6 bases). The CDR3 loop spans 13 amino acids. Germline CDR1 reads LNHDA; CDR2 reads SQIVND (reference sequence). V lost 4 bases, J lost 3 bases, and 9 bases lay in between. This chain's CDR3 is CASSNTGKETQYF. As DNA, the CDR3 is TGTGCCAGTAGTAACACAGGGAAAGAGACCCAGTACTTC.

This rearrangement joins TRBV18 to TRBJ1-1, with a weak D call TRBD1 (6 bases). This CDR3 contains 15 residues. Germline-derived CDR1 and CDR2 are KGHSH and LQKENI. Between the trimmed V and J ends, which lost 3 bases and 2 bases, there was a span of 13 bases. CDR3 sequence (DNA): TGTGCCAGCTCACCGTTGGACAGACCTAACACTGAAGCTTTCTTT. Its translation is CASSPLDRPNTEAFF.

V and J are TRBV11-2 and TRBJ2-7; D might be TRBD1 (6 bases). This CDR3 spans 17 amino acids. The germline V gene has CDR1 SGHAT and CDR2 FQNNGV. V lost 1 base to trimming and J lost 3 bases, with 19 bases between them. In DNA form, the CDR3 reads TGTGCCAGCAGCTTAGCATCCACGGGACATCTCAACTACGAGCAGTACTTC. It translates to CASSLASTGHLNYEQYF. Supplemented by reference TRBV11-2 and TRBJ2-7, the full variable domain reads EAGVAQSPRYKIIEKRQSVAFWCNPISGHATLYWYQQILGQGPKLLIQFQNNGVVDDSQLPKDRFSAERLKGVDSTLKIQPAKLEDSAVYLCASSLASTGHLNYEQYFGPGTRLTVT.

The V gene is TRBV7-6, the J gene TRBJ2-1; D might be TRBD2 (5 bases). CDR3 length: 14 residues. Trimming pared 1 base from V and 1 base from J, leaving 5 bases between. CDR1 and CDR2 from the germline V gene are SGHVS and FNYEAQ. CDR3 in DNA: TGTGCCAGCAGCTTAGGGGAGTCCTACAATGAGCAGTTCTTC. This encodes CASSLGESYNEQFF. Supplemented by reference TRBV7-6 and TRBJ2-1, the full variable domain reads GAGVSQSPRYKVTKRGQDVALRCDPISGHVSLYWYRQALGQGPEFLTYFNYEAQQDKSGLPNDRFSAERPEGSISTLTIQRTEQRDSAMYRCASSLGESYNEQFFGPGTRLTVL.

The V gene is TRBV15, the J gene TRBJ1-1; a possible D gene is TRBD1 (5 bases). The V and J ends lost 0 bases and 6 bases respectively, with 14 bases between them. Germline CDR1 and CDR2: LNHNV and YYDKDF (reference sequence). The CDR3 is 15 residues long. The CDR3 is CATSRDGREGAEAFF. The CDR3 region has the DNA TGTGCCACCAGCAGAGATGGCAGGGAAGGGGCTGAAGCTTTCTTT.

V usage is TRBV30 and J usage is TRBJ2-5; no firm D call. The V gene lost 0 bases and the J gene lost 4 bases, with 9 bases spanning the gap. Germline V gene lookup returns CDR1 GTSNPN and CDR2 SVGIG (reference sequence). The CDR3 sequence is 13 residues long. This CDR3 reads CAWSVRTGETQYF. The CDR3 nucleotides are TGTGCCTGGAGTGTACGAACGGGAGAGACCCAGTACTTC.

This clone was recorded only once. The chain has TRBV10-3 and TRBJ2-7, with D perhaps matching TRBD2 (5 bases). Trimming stripped 6 bases from V and 7 bases from J, with 10 bases between. Germline loops: CDR1 ENHRY, CDR2 SYGVKD. This CDR3 region has 11 residues. CDR3 in DNA: TGTGCCATCAGGGGCCCGGGAGAGCAGTACTTC. Translation gives CAIRGPGEQYF.

The rearrangement links TRBV4-3 to TRBJ2-6, with TRBD1 matching 8 bases. The V gene end was trimmed by 2 bases and the J gene end by 0 bases; junction bases not matched to a gene: 3. The CDR3 totals 17 residues. Germline V lookup: CDR1 LGHNA, CDR2 YSLEER. The CDR3 DNA reads as TGCGCCAGCAGCCAACAGGGGGCGAGCTCTGGGGCCAACGTCCTGACTTTC. Translated, it gives CASSQQGASSGANVLTF.

The V and J genes are TRBV13 and TRBJ2-1; D ambiguous. Germline CDR1 reads PRHDT; CDR2 reads FYEKMQ (reference sequence). The CDR3 has 11 residues. The V and J ends lost 6 bases and 5 bases respectively, with 5 bases between them. The CDR3 sequence is CASSSDNEQFF. As DNA, the CDR3 is TGTGCCAGCAGTTCTGACAATGAGCAGTTCTTC.

The gene calls are TRBV5-4 and TRBJ2-5; 10 positions agree with TRBD1. V lost 5 bases, J lost 2 bases, and 6 bases stayed unmatched. The CDR3 runs 15 residues. Germline CDR1 SGHNT, CDR2 YYREEE (reference sequence). CDR3 residues: CASRTGTGEQETQYF. CDR3 coding DNA: TGTGCCAGCAGGACCGGGACAGGGGAACAAGAGACCCAGTACTTC.

Written as DNA, the CDR3 is TGTGCCAGCAGTTCCAGGAACACCGGGGAGCTGTTTTTT. Protein sequence: CASSSRNTGELFF. The rearrangement joins TRBV12-3 or TRBV12-4 to TRBJ2-2; no firm D call. This CDR3 is built from 13 residues. Trimming pared 4 bases from V and 1 base from J, leaving 4 bases between.

The chain recombines TRBV9 with TRBJ2-3; tentative D call: TRBD2 (5 bases). Germline-derived CDR1 and CDR2 are SGDLS and YYNGEE. The CDR3 totals 17 residues. Trimming stripped 2 bases from V and 4 bases from J, with 20 bases between. The CDR3 coding sequence is TGTGCCAGCAGCGTGAGCTCTTTAGCCACGGGGTCAGATACGCAGTATTTT. This sequence encodes CASSVSSLATGSDTQYF.

This chain joins TRBV19 and TRBJ1-1; D call uncertain. V lost 5 bases to trimming and J lost 0 bases, with 7 bases between them. CDR3 length: 13 residues. The germline V gene encodes CDR1 LNHDA and CDR2 SQIVND (reference sequence). This chain's CDR3 is CASSAGLNTEAFF. CDR3 coding DNA: TGTGCCAGTAGTGCCGGTCTGAACACTGAAGCTTTCTTT.

J is TRBJ1-3 and V is TRBV5-5; D gene ambiguous. The ends were cut back, 6 bases at V and 0 bases at J, with 16 bases in the middle. The CDR3 consists of 16 residues. Germline V gives CDR1 SGHKS, CDR2 YYEKEE (reference sequence). CDR3 coding DNA: TGTGCCAGCATCTCCGGAACGGGAAACTCTGGAAACACCATATATTTT. Its translation is CASISGTGNSGNTIYF.

This clone was picked up one time. The chain links TRBV7-8 to TRBJ1-5, with a tentative D call TRBD1 (5 bases). Looked up from germline, CDR1 is SGHVS and CDR2 is FQNEAQ. The length of the CDR3 is 13 residues. The CDR3 bases are TGTGTCTGGAGGGCGACAGTTGGCCAGCCCCAGCATTTT. Its protein is CVWRATVGQPQHF.

This clone was seen only once. The rearrangement joins TRBV7-2 to TRBJ1-2; 8 nucleotides line up with TRBD1. Germline CDR1 is SGHTA and CDR2 is FQGNSA. This CDR3 is 15 amino acids long. Unmatched junction bases numbered 14, after V lost 5 bases and J lost 9 bases. The CDR3 DNA follows: TGTGCCAGCAGCATTGACAGGGGTATTGGGTGGAGCTACACCTTC. Translated, it gives CASSIDRGIGWSYTF.

V and J are TRBV12-3 or TRBV12-4 and TRBJ1-4; tentative D call: TRBD1 (6 bases). The CDR3 loop spans 12 amino acids. The V and J ends lost 5 bases and 11 bases respectively, with 12 bases between them. In DNA form, the CDR3 reads TGTGCCAGCAGTCCTGACAGGATCAAACTGTTTTTT. It translates to CASSPDRIKLFF.

This rearrangement joins TRBV5-5 to TRBJ2-7, with 9 bases identical to TRBD1. The V segment lost 0 bases and the J segment 2 bases; nucleotides outside the gene matches: 3. CDR1 is SGHKS, CDR2 YYEKEE, per germline (reference sequence). The CDR3 is made up of 15 amino acids. The CDR3 reads CASSLEGQGTYEQYF. As DNA, the CDR3 is TGTGCCAGCAGCTTGGAGGGACAGGGCACCTACGAGCAGTACTTC.

The chain carries TRBV18 and TRBJ2-5; 8 bases agree with TRBD2. Germline trimming cut 3 bases from V and 1 base from J; bases unmatched to any gene: 1. CDR1 is KGHSH and CDR2 is LQKENI in the germline V gene. This CDR3 comprises 14 residues. Here the CDR3 reads CASSPGLAQETQYF. The CDR3 DNA sequence: TGTGCCAGCTCACCTGGACTAGCCCAAGAGACCCAGTACTTC.

The genes are TRBV6-5 and TRBJ2-7; TRBD2 is a possible D gene (6 bases). Germline V gene lookup returns CDR1 MNHEY and CDR2 SVGAGI. Between the trimmed V and J ends, which lost 7 bases and 1 base, there was a span of 14 bases. The CDR3 is 14 residues long. As DNA, the CDR3 is TGTGCCAGCATACGGGACTCAATATCCTACGAGCAGTACTTC. This sequence encodes CASIRDSISYEQYF.

This chain connects TRBV5-1 to TRBJ1-2, with 7 bases matching TRBD1. This CDR3 is 12 amino acids long. Germline assignment: CDR1 SGHRS and CDR2 YFSETQ. V lost 6 bases and J lost 8; bases outside the gene matches: 7. CDR3: CASTTGVEGYTF. CDR3 DNA sequence: TGCGCCAGCACCACAGGGGTTGAAGGCTACACCTTC. Supplemented by reference TRBV5-1 and TRBJ1-2, the full variable domain reads KAGVTQTPRYLIKTRGQQVTLSCSPISGHRSVSWYQQTPGQGLQFLFEYFSETQRNKGNFPGRFSGRQFSNSRSEMNVSTLELGDSALYLCASTTGVEGYTFGSGTRLTVV.

The chain has TRBV5-1 and TRBJ2-5; 9 nucleotides agree with TRBD1. The V gene's germline CDR1 is SGHRS and CDR2 YFSETQ. The V gene end was trimmed by 4 bases and the J gene end by 2 bases; junction bases not matched to a gene: 6. This CDR3 contains 15 residues. CDR3 sequence reads: CASSVGTGPQETQYF. The DNA for the CDR3 is TGCGCCAGCAGCGTAGGGACAGGGCCACAAGAGACCCAGTACTTC.

This clone was observed a few times. This chain joins TRBV19 and TRBJ1-2; D unclear. Germline lookup yields CDR1 LNHDA and CDR2 SQIVND (reference sequence). The germline V and J ends were trimmed by 8 bases and 13 bases, with 20 bases remaining between them. This CDR3 has 12 amino acids. The CDR3 DNA reads as TGTGCCAGTGGCGGCCCGTCTTTTACATCCACCTTC. This codes for CASGGPSFTSTF.

The chain couples TRBV10-2 to TRBJ1-5; 10 nucleotides align to TRBD1. The V and J ends lost 10 bases and 6 bases, in that order; junction bases with no gene match: 3. Germline-derived CDR1 and CDR2 are WSHSY and SAAADI. The CDR3 runs 12 residues. The CDR3 DNA reads TGCGCCAACGGACAGGGGGGTCAGCCCCAGCATTTT. Protein: CANGQGGQPQHF.

Only a few counts were recorded for this clone. The chain couples TRBV7-2 to TRBJ2-1; tentative D call: TRBD1 (6 bases). Germline V CDR1 and CDR2: SGHTA, FQGNSA. The V end was cut by 4 bases, the J end by 6 bases, with 10 bases between. The CDR3 covers 13 residues. CDR3 nucleotides: TGTGCCAGCAGCTCGGACAGCGTCAATGAGCAGTTCTTC. Protein sequence: CASSSDSVNEQFF.

The rearrangement joins TRBV7-9 to TRBJ2-1, with D possibly TRBD1 on 5 matching bases. The CDR3 is 16 amino acids. V lost 0 bases, J lost 5 bases, and 14 bases lay in between. In germline, CDR1 is SEHNR, CDR2 FQNEAQ (reference sequence). CDR3 in amino acids: CASSLAFQGMDNEQFF. CDR3 sequence (DNA): TGTGCCAGCAGCTTAGCTTTCCAGGGTATGGACAATGAGCAGTTCTTC.

V usage is TRBV6-2 or TRBV6-3 and J usage is TRBJ2-1; a weak D match, TRBD2 (6 bases). The CDR3 is 18 amino acids. CDR1 and CDR2 from the germline V gene are MNHEY and SVGEGT. V was pared by 6 bases and J by 2 bases, with 23 bases between. The CDR3 loop is CASSEEGFLLPTYNEQFF. CDR3 nucleotides: TGTGCCAGCAGCGAGGAGGGTTTTTTACTACCGACCTACAATGAGCAGTTCTTC.